The 20 T cell receptor beta chains given below trace back to one sample, sequenced in a study of blood T cell repertoires in COVID-19. The protocol was immunoSEQ multiplex PCR, while the TCRdb copy is restricted to in-frame clones and leaves out a portion. The data contain some 380,000 clones, 88% of them singletons. Material: PBMCs or T cells enriched from blood (not recorded which). Receptors originate from a woman aged 40 to 50 with acute COVID-19.

The chain links TRBV24-1 to TRBJ1-4; possible D gene TRBD1, 6 bases. V shed 1 base and J shed 5 bases, with 16 bases lying between them. This CDR3 has 17 residues. CDR1 and CDR2 from the germline V gene are KGHDR and SFDVKD. The CDR3 DNA follows: TGTGCCACCAGTGATTTCCGGGACATGGGGTTAAATGAAAAACTGTTTTTT. Encoded protein: CATSDFRDMGLNEKLFF.

The chain carries TRBV30 and TRBJ2-3; the D gene is possibly TRBD1 (6 bases). V was shortened by 4 bases and J by 3 bases, with 8 bases between the two germline ends. Looked up from germline, CDR1 is GTSNPN and CDR2 is SVGIG (reference sequence). This CDR3 comprises 12 residues. Written as DNA, the CDR3 is TGTGCCTGGACCAGGGGTACAGATACGCAGTATTTT. This gives the protein CAWTRGTDTQYF.

V gene TRBV7-6 combines with J gene TRBJ2-2, with TRBD1 matching over 7 bases. Losses at the gene ends were 1 base for V and 5 bases for J; bases not matched to a gene: 4. The CDR3 covers 15 residues. CDR1 SGHVS and CDR2 FNYEAQ come from the germline V gene. CDR3 protein: CASSLDRGRTGELFF. DNA of the CDR3: TGTGCCAGCAGCTTAGATAGGGGGCGAACCGGGGAGCTGTTTTTT.

The J gene is TRBJ1-4, the V gene TRBV6-5, with 9 bases that match TRBD1. The CDR3 totals 14 residues. Trimming at V came to 6 bases and at J to 5 bases, leaving 4 bases not matched to a gene. CDR1 and CDR2 from the germline V gene are MNHEY and SVGAGI. The CDR3 region has the DNA TGTGCCAGCAGGAGGGACAGGGCGAATGAAAAACTGTTTTTT. The encoded protein is CASRRDRANEKLFF.

This sequence joins TRBV9 and TRBJ1-6; no reliable D call. CDR3 length equals 15 residues. The ends were cut back, 0 bases at V and 6 bases at J, with 10 bases in the middle. Looked up from germline, CDR1 is SGDLS and CDR2 is YYNGEE. The CDR3 nucleotides are TGTGCCAGCAGCGTAGAAGTACGGGTTAATTCACCCCTCCACTTT. Amino acids: CASSVEVRVNSPLHF.

This clone turned up a few times. This chain links TRBV6-5 with TRBJ1-1; D unclear. This CDR3 is built from 13 residues. The V gene lost 4 bases and the J gene lost 3 bases, with 9 bases spanning the gap. Germline lookup yields CDR1 MNHEY and CDR2 SVGAGI. The CDR3: CASSLLSDTEAFF. The CDR3 DNA follows: TGTGCCAGCAGTTTGTTAAGCGACACTGAAGCTTTCTTT.

This chain links TRBV6-1 with TRBJ1-3; a weak D match, TRBD1 (6 bases). The CDR3 contains 16 residues. Trimming pared 3 bases from V and 2 bases from J, leaving 14 bases between. The germline V gene encodes CDR1 MNHNS and CDR2 SASEGT. This CDR3 is CASSDQGRYPGNTIYF. As DNA, the CDR3 is TGTGCCAGCAGTGATCAGGGGAGATATCCTGGAAACACCATATATTTT.

The V and J genes are TRBV18 and TRBJ1-1, with D maybe TRBD1 (6 bases). The V and J ends lost 3 bases and 5 bases respectively, with 16 bases between them. The CDR3 loop spans 15 amino acids. CDR1 and CDR2 from the germline V gene are KGHSH and LQKENI. The CDR3, as DNA: TGTGCCAGCTCACCCCAAGGGGGTTTACGGACTGAAGCTTTCTTT. Translating it yields CASSPQGGLRTEAFF. Complete variable domain (other parts from reference TRBV18 and TRBJ1-1): NAGVMQNPRHLVRRRGQEARLRCSPMKGHSHVYWYRQLPEEGLKFMVYLQKENIIDESGMPKERFSAEFPKEGPSILRIQQVVRGDSAAYFCASSPQGGLRTEAFFGQGTRLTVV.

The chain has TRBV5-6 and TRBJ2-2; perhaps TRBD2 as D (5 bases). The ends were cut back, 0 bases at V and 5 bases at J, with 8 bases in the middle. Germline V gives CDR1 SGHDT, CDR2 YYEEEE. The CDR3 sequence is 14 residues long. The CDR3 DNA sequence: TGTGCCAGCAGCTTGGCGTCGGGGACCGGGGAGCTGTTTTTT. It specifies CASSLASGTGELFF.

The chain recombines TRBV5-1 with TRBJ1-5; 8 bases fit TRBD1. Germline V CDR1 and CDR2: SGHRS, YFSETQ. The CDR3 sequence is 15 residues long. Unmatched junction bases numbered 8, after V lost 2 bases and J lost 7 bases. This CDR3 is CASSLDRGPGQPQHF. The CDR3 DNA is TGCGCCAGCAGCTTAGACAGGGGCCCAGGGCAGCCCCAGCATTTT.

The rearrangement uses TRBV29-1 and TRBJ2-5; 11 positions match TRBD2. Germline V gene data show CDR1 as SQVTM and CDR2 as ANQGSEA. The CDR3 extends over 15 amino acids. V gave up 0 bases and J gave up 7 bases; unmatched junction bases: 7. The CDR3 protein is CSVEDVTSGVVTQYF. The CDR3 DNA sequence: TGCAGCGTTGAAGATGTGACTAGCGGGGTAGTGACCCAGTACTTC.

The chain couples TRBV2 to TRBJ2-7; TRBD2 aligns across 11 bases. V lost 6 bases to trimming and J lost 3 bases; unmatched junction nucleotides: 4. This CDR3 spans 14 amino acids. The germline gives CDR1 SNHLY, CDR2 FYNNEI. The CDR3 spells CASRTTSGGYEQYF. CDR3 DNA: TGTGCCAGCAGGACAACTAGCGGGGGCTACGAGCAGTACTTC.

The chain employs TRBV2 and TRBJ2-7; TRBD2 matches 12 bases. The CDR3 length is 17 residues. The germline V gene has CDR1 SNHLY and CDR2 FYNNEI. The V and J ends lost 4 bases and 3 bases, in that order; junction bases with no gene match: 10. This CDR3 reads CASSGATSGGDFYEQYF. CDR3 in DNA: TGTGCCAGCAGTGGTGCGACTAGCGGGGGAGATTTCTACGAGCAGTACTTC.

This clone was seen a single time. The V and J genes are TRBV7-2 and TRBJ1-5; D perhaps matches TRBD1 (5 bases). CDR1 is SGHTA, CDR2 FQGNSA, per germline. The CDR3 spans 13 residues. The V end lost 5 bases, the J end lost 6 bases, and 11 bases lay between the germline ends. Written as DNA, the CDR3 is TGTGCCAGCAGCCCTGGGGGGGTTCAGCCCCAGCATTTT. It translates to CASSPGGVQPQHF.

The rearrangement uses TRBV19 and TRBJ1-4, with D perhaps TRBD1 (6 bases). The CDR3 totals 15 residues. The V gene lost 7 bases and the J gene lost 5 bases, with 17 bases spanning the gap. Germline loops: CDR1 LNHDA, CDR2 SQIVND (reference sequence). Here the CDR3 DNA reads TGTGCCAGTACCCCATTGACAGGAGAGAATGAAAAACTGTTTTTT. Its translation is CASTPLTGENEKLFF.

The J gene is TRBJ2-7, the V gene TRBV5-1, with 7 bases aligning to TRBD1. Germline V gene sequence: CDR1 SGHRS, CDR2 YFSETQ. Trimming took 0 bases from V and 3 from J; bases not matched to a gene: 6. This CDR3 region has 15 residues. The CDR3: CASSLGQGGGYEQYF. The CDR3 DNA reads TGCGCCAGCAGCTTGGGACAGGGCGGAGGCTACGAGCAGTACTTC.

Only one count was recorded for this clone. This chain links TRBV7-2 with TRBJ1-1; the match to TRBD1 covers 10 bases. The V and J ends lost 3 bases and 5 bases, in that order; junction bases with no gene match: 3. The CDR3 loop spans 14 amino acids. Germline V CDR1 and CDR2: SGHTA, FQGNSA. DNA for the CDR3: TGTGCCAGCAGCTTGGGACAGGGGAAAACTGAAGCTTTCTTT. Residues: CASSLGQGKTEAFF. The whole variable domain, remainder taken from reference TRBV7-2 and TRBJ1-1, is GAGVSQSPSNKVTEKGKDVELRCDPISGHTALYWYRQSLGQGLEFLIYFQGNSAPDKSGLPSDRFSAERTGGSVSTLTIQRTQQEDSAVYLCASSLGQGKTEAFFGQGTRLTVV.

This rearrangement joins TRBV9 to TRBJ2-7; possibly TRBD1 for D (5 bases). The V gene lost 0 bases and the J gene lost 4 bases, with 14 bases spanning the gap. CDR3 size: 15 residues. Germline loops: CDR1 SGDLS, CDR2 YYNGEE. CDR3: CASSVAPSAGYEQYF. The CDR3 DNA reads as TGTGCCAGCAGCGTAGCGCCCTCCGCAGGGTACGAGCAGTACTTC. Full variable domain (outside the CDR3, taken from reference TRBV9 and TRBJ2-7): DSGVTQTPKHLITATGQRVTLRCSPRSGDLSVYWYQQSLDQGLQFLIQYYNGEERAKGNILERFSAQQFPDLHSELNLSSLELGDSALYFCASSVAPSAGYEQYFGPGTRLTVT.

V is TRBV11-3 and J is TRBJ2-2, with 9 bases aligning to TRBD2. The CDR3 consists of 21 residues. Trimming at V came to 0 bases and at J to 0 bases, leaving 14 bases not matched to a gene. The germline CDR1 and CDR2 sequences are SGHNT and YENEEA. The CDR3, as DNA: TGTGCCAGCAGCTTAGATCGTTTGGTGATAGCGGGGGACGCGAACACCGGGGAGCTGTTTTTT. This encodes CASSLDRLVIAGDANTGELFF.

The chain is built from TRBV10-2 and TRBJ1-1; the D gene is possibly TRBD1 (6 bases). Germline V CDR1 and CDR2: WSHSY, SAAADI. CDR3 length equals 14 residues. V was shortened by 2 bases and J by 1 base, with 8 bases between the two germline ends. The CDR3 loop reads CASSETQGNTEAFF. The CDR3 bases are TGCGCCAGCAGTGAGACACAGGGGAACACTGAAGCTTTCTTT.